The TCR beta chain under discussion was sequenced for a study of T cells in Graves' hyperthyroidism and ophthalmopathy. Germline loops: CDR1 SGHVS, CDR2 FNYEAQ. The CDR3 covers 16 residues. Unmatched junction bases numbered 13, after V lost 5 bases and J lost 4 bases. Ten or more counts support this clonotype. TCR beta CDR3 sequences were amplified from RNA transcripts. Using the HTBI primer set, a first-round RT-PCR was run on the TCR CDR3. TCRdb called the multiplex PCR reads again in MiXCR, with one record for every CDR3 protein. The sample lists hundreds of thousands of distinct CDR3 sequences; about 14% were seen once.

The V and J genes are TRBV7-6 and TRBJ2-7; 8 bases fit TRBD2. Sequenced sample: blood. The receptor's source is a woman aged 50 to 60 with Graves' ophthalmopathy. This CDR3 is CASSPVHTSGNYEQYF. DNA of the CDR3: TGTGCCAGCAGCCCTGTCCATACTAGCGGTAATTACGAGCAGTACTTC.